This T cell receptor beta chain was captured in a study of shared clonotypes between healthy human individuals. Findings of the study overall: Relative to memory subsets, naive subsets generally showed larger estimated richness.

Concerning this clone itself: Its antigen remains unknown.

The data were produced by immunoSEQ multiplex PCR, yet TCRdb's version contains in-frame clones alone and is incomplete. This table holds around 2.1 million clones, roughly 91% found once. Naivety among CD8 cells was defined by CD45RO negativity and positive CCR7 selection, thereby excluding terminally differentiated effector memory CD45RA+ cells. This CDR3 has 16 residues. The germline V gene encodes CDR1 SGDLS and CDR2 YYNGEE. Trimming removed 0 bases at V and 4 bases at J, with 13 bases between. This chain connects TRBV9 to TRBJ2-2; D is undetermined. Sequences were obtained from naive CD8+ T cells from PBMCs. The sequence derives from a man aged 18 to 30 in good health. Some clones in this sample may be carry-over from other donors' samples. The CDR3 nucleotides read TGTGCCAGCAGCGTAGGACCCATCTCTCCCACCGGGGAGCTGTTTTTT. Residues: CASSVGPISPTGELFF.